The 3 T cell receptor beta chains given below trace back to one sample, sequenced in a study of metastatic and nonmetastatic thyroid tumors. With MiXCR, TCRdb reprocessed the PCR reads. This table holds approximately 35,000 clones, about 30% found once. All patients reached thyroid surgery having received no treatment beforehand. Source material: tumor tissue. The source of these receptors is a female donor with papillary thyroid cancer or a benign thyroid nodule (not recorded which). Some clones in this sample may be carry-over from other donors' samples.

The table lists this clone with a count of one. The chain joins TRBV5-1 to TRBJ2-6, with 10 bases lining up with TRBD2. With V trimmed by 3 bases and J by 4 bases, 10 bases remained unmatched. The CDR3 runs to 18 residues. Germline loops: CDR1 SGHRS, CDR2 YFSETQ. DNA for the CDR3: TGCGCCAGCAGCTCGAACTTAGCGGGGGGTTTAGGGGCCAACGTCCTGACTTTC. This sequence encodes CASSSNLAGGLGANVLTF.

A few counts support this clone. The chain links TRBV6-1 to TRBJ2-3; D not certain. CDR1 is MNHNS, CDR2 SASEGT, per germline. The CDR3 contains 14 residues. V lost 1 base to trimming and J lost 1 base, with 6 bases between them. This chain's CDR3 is CASSEGWGTDTQYF. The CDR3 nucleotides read TGTGCCAGCAGTGAAGGGTGGGGCACAGATACGCAGTATTTT.

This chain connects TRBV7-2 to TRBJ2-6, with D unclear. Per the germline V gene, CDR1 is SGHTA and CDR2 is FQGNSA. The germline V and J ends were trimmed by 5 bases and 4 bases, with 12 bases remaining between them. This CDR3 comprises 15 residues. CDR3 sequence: CASSPPSAGANVLTF. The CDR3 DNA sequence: TGTGCCAGCAGCCCCCCATCGGCCGGGGCCAACGTCCTGACTTTC.